The entry below gives a single T cell receptor (beta chain) sequence along with its context. Likely a read error: the CDR3 ends without its conserved phenylalanine or tryptophan. Because the CDR3's place on the DNA is in doubt, the DNA is left out and the CDR3 is given as listed by TCRdb. This sample is part of a study of T cells in Graves' hyperthyroidism and ophthalmopathy. The hyperthyroidism was newly diagnosed and had lasted under 2 months; the patients were aged 18 to 65. Orbital computed tomography, thyroid ultrasound, serum thyroxine and TRAb, and clinical symptoms together informed the diagnoses. Including both end residues, the CDR3 is 9 amino acids long. The V gene's germline CDR1 is SGHRS and CDR2 YFSETQ. Amplification of TCR beta CDR3 regions used RNA as the template. Carried out on the TCR CDR3, a first-round RT-PCR used the HTBI primer set. MiXCR was run by TCRdb on the multiplex PCR reads, yielding one entry per CDR3 protein. The repertoire includes hundreds of thousands of distinct CDR3 sequences, 19% of them detected once, and 3.5% to 4% sits in the top ten.

The sequence was obtained from a woman aged 18-35 years with Graves' hyperthyroidism. This sequence joins TRBV5-1 and TRBJ2-3; the table calls TRBD1, which could not be checked here. The sample taken for sequencing was blood. The CDR3 reads CASSSNGTL.